These 7 T cell receptor beta chains were sequenced from one sample in a study of T cell responses to AZD1222 COVID-19 vaccine. Sequencing used immunoSEQ multiplex PCR; TCRdb keeps in-frame clones, though not all of them. The top ten clones hold around 4.4% of a sample with about 100,000 clones, about 90% of them seen once. The specimen was peripheral blood, collected on day 0 of MenACWY control vaccination. These receptors were collected from an adult in good health.

This clone was seen once. The chain employs TRBV7-9 and TRBJ2-3; maybe TRBD1 (5 bases). CDR1 and CDR2 (germline): SEHNR, FQNEAQ (reference sequence). This CDR3 has 15 residues. V lost 1 base to trimming and J lost 3 bases, with 11 bases between them. The CDR3 bases are TGTGCCAGCAGCTTAGAGGGCAGGGCGACAGATACGCAGTATTTT. Translated, it gives CASSLEGRATDTQYF.

The chain has TRBV6-2 or TRBV6-3 and TRBJ2-7, with 10 bases aligning to TRBD2. With 5 bases clipped from V and 0 bases from J, the junction kept 4 bases outside the gene matches. The CDR3 sequence is 15 residues long. From germline, CDR1 is MNHEY and CDR2 SVGEGT. This CDR3 is CASSVTSGASYEQYF. For the CDR3, the DNA is TGTGCCAGCAGTGTCACTAGCGGGGCCTCCTACGAGCAGTACTTC.

The V and J genes are TRBV4-1 and TRBJ1-6; a weak D match, TRBD1 (5 bases). Looked up from germline, CDR1 is MGHRA and CDR2 is YSYEKL. Trimming took 0 bases from V and 10 from J, leaving 13 bases between them. The CDR3 covers 15 residues. DNA of the CDR3: TGCGCCAGCAGCCAAGATCCCGGGACCCAATCACCCCTCCACTTT. Encoded protein: CASSQDPGTQSPLHF.

The rearrangement uses TRBV5-1 and TRBJ2-7, with 7 bases fitting TRBD1. The CDR3 is 14 amino acids. CDR1 is SGHRS and CDR2 is YFSETQ in the germline V gene. The V segment lost 5 bases and the J segment 0 bases; nucleotides outside the gene matches: 5. CDR3 nucleotide sequence: TGCGCCAGCAGTACCGGGACAGCCTCCTACGAGCAGTACTTC. This sequence encodes CASSTGTASYEQYF.

The V call is TRBV4-3, the J call TRBJ1-5, with D tentatively TRBD1 (6 bases). Germline assignment: CDR1 LGHNA and CDR2 YSLEER. The CDR3 is made up of 15 amino acids. Trimming shortened V by 0 bases and J by 4 bases, and 10 bases separated the two germline ends. CDR3 DNA: TGCGCCAGCAGCCAAGAAGCAGGGGCTAATCAGCCCCAGCATTTT. It translates to CASSQEAGANQPQHF.

The chain has TRBV5-6 and TRBJ1-5; a weak D match, TRBD1 (5 bases). V lost 0 bases and J lost 3, with 7 bases in between. The CDR3 runs to 14 residues. The V gene's germline CDR1 is SGHDT and CDR2 YYEEEE. CDR3 loop: CASSLAGTNQPQHF. The CDR3 DNA is TGTGCCAGCAGCTTGGCGGGGACCAATCAGCCCCAGCATTTT.

The chain recombines TRBV20-1 with TRBJ2-1, with 7 positions matching TRBD2. V trimming: 6 bases; J trimming: 14 bases; junction bases outside the gene matches: 7. This CDR3 region has 10 residues. The germline V gene has CDR1 DFQATT and CDR2 SNEGSKA (reference sequence). The CDR3: CSALREKEFF. The CDR3 nucleotides are TGCAGTGCCCTGCGGGAGAAGGAGTTCTTC.